The source of this T cell receptor (beta chain) is a study of blood T cell repertoires in COVID-19. In the study's own analysis: Estimation of nucleated cell counts relied on the amplification of reference gene primers. The data were produced by immunoSEQ multiplex PCR, yet TCRdb's version contains in-frame clones alone and is incomplete. That table supplies the V and J calls and clone size; D and trimming were determined from the DNA. Of some 530,000 clones in the sample, around 85% are singletons; the top ten hold about 3.2%. This TCR came from a human donor in a cohort sampled during active COVID-19. Sequencing was done on a sample of peripheral blood.

CDR3 in amino acids: CASSSQGGVGNGYTF. Here the CDR3 DNA reads TGTGCCAGCAGTTCCCAGGGGGGCGTGGGGAATGGCTACACCTTC. V usage is TRBV6-5 and J usage is TRBJ1-2; 7 bases match TRBD1. J gave up 6 bases and V 4 bases, and 11 bases lay outside the gene matches. This CDR3 region has 15 residues. The germline V gene has CDR1 MNHEY and CDR2 SVGAGI.